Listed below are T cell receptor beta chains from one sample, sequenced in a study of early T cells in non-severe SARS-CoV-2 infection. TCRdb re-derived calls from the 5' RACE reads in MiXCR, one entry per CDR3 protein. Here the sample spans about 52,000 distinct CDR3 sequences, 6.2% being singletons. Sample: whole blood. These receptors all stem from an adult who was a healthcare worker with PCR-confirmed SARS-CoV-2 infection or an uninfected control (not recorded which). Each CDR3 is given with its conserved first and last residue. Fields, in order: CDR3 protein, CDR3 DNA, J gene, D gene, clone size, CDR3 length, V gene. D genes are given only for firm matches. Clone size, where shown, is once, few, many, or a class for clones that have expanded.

cdr3_aa: CASSLASGQGVGGYTF
cdr3_nt: TGTGCCAGCAGCTTAGCGAGCGGACAGGGGGTCGGCGGCTACACCTTC
j_call: TRBJ1-2
d_call: TRBD1
clone_size: many
cdr3_length: 16
v_call: TRBV7-9

cdr3_aa: CASSQLAGGPQGYEQYF
cdr3_nt: TGTGCCAGCAGCCAACTAGCGGGGGGGCCGCAGGGGTACGAGCAGTACTTC
j_call: TRBJ2-7
d_call: TRBD2
clone_size: many
cdr3_length: 17
v_call: TRBV3-1

cdr3_aa: CASSLGQRTNSPLHF
cdr3_nt: TGCGCCAGCAGCTTGGGGCAACGAACGAATTCACCCCTCCACTTT
j_call: TRBJ1-6
d_call: .
clone_size: .
cdr3_length: 15
v_call: TRBV5-1

cdr3_aa: CASSRTVSQRADTQYF
cdr3_nt: TGCGCCAGCAGCAGGACAGTATCCCAACGGGCAGATACGCAGTATTTT
j_call: TRBJ2-3
d_call: .
clone_size: .
cdr3_length: 16
v_call: TRBV5-1

cdr3_aa: CASSLTSGPYNEQFF
cdr3_nt: TGTGCCAGCAGCTTAACTAGCGGACCCTACAATGAGCAGTTCTTC
j_call: TRBJ2-1
d_call: TRBD2
clone_size: many
cdr3_length: 15
v_call: TRBV7-2

cdr3_aa: CASSRGGANYGYTF
cdr3_nt: TGTGCCAGCAGTCGAGGGGGTGCTAACTATGGCTACACCTTC
j_call: TRBJ1-2
d_call: .
clone_size: .
cdr3_length: 14
v_call: TRBV12-3/TRBV12-4

cdr3_aa: CASSLVNGPTDTQYF
cdr3_nt: TGTGCCAGCAGCTTGGTTAATGGACCCACAGATACGCAGTATTTT
j_call: TRBJ2-3
d_call: .
clone_size: many
cdr3_length: 15
v_call: TRBV13

cdr3_aa: CASSLGLAGEGYF
cdr3_nt: TGTGCCAGCAGCTTAGGACTAGCGGGGGAGGGGTATTTT
j_call: TRBJ2-3
d_call: TRBD2
clone_size: many
cdr3_length: 13
v_call: TRBV7-2

cdr3_aa: CASSPHREGAEAFF
cdr3_nt: TGTGCCAGCAGTCCCCACAGGGAGGGGGCTGAAGCTTTCTTT
j_call: TRBJ1-1
d_call: .
clone_size: many
cdr3_length: 14
v_call: TRBV27

cdr3_aa: CSAGRMRPNSPLHF
cdr3_nt: TGCAGTGCTGGAAGAATGCGACCCAATTCACCCCTCCACTTT
j_call: TRBJ1-6
d_call: .
clone_size: many
cdr3_length: 14
v_call: TRBV20-1

cdr3_aa: CASGKNTEAFF
cdr3_nt: TGTGCCAGCGGGAAGAACACTGAAGCTTTCTTT
j_call: TRBJ1-1
d_call: .
clone_size: many
cdr3_length: 11
v_call: TRBV25-1

cdr3_aa: CATSKEGQTYNEQFF
cdr3_nt: TGTGCCACCAGCAAAGAGGGTCAGACCTACAATGAGCAGTTCTTC
j_call: TRBJ2-1
d_call: .
clone_size: many
cdr3_length: 15
v_call: TRBV15

cdr3_aa: CSAIRGGETQYF
cdr3_nt: TGCAGTGCTATACGGGGCGGAGAGACCCAGTACTTC
j_call: TRBJ2-5
d_call: .
clone_size: many
cdr3_length: 12
v_call: TRBV20-1

cdr3_aa: CSARFGMNRGNTEAFF
cdr3_nt: TGCAGTGCTAGATTTGGAATGAACAGGGGGAACACTGAAGCTTTCTTT
j_call: TRBJ1-1
d_call: TRBD1
clone_size: few
cdr3_length: 16
v_call: TRBV20-1

cdr3_aa: CSVGESSGANVLTF
cdr3_nt: TGCAGCGTGGGAGAAAGCTCTGGGGCCAACGTCCTGACTTTC
j_call: TRBJ2-6
d_call: .
clone_size: medium-sized
cdr3_length: 14
v_call: TRBV29-1

cdr3_aa: CASSLVQDEQFF
cdr3_nt: TGTGCCAGCAGCTTAGTCCAGGATGAGCAGTTCTTC
j_call: TRBJ2-1
d_call: .
clone_size: few
cdr3_length: 12
v_call: TRBV11-2

cdr3_aa: CSVVADSNQPQHF
cdr3_nt: TGCAGCGTTGTAGCGGATAGCAATCAGCCCCAGCATTTT
j_call: TRBJ1-5
d_call: .
clone_size: many
cdr3_length: 13
v_call: TRBV29-1

cdr3_aa: CASSLWQGVSNEKLFF
cdr3_nt: TGTGCCAGCAGCTTATGGCAGGGGGTCTCTAATGAAAAACTGTTTTTT
j_call: TRBJ1-4
d_call: TRBD1
clone_size: .
cdr3_length: 16
v_call: TRBV5-8

cdr3_aa: CASSLTVSQPQHF
cdr3_nt: TGTGCCAGCAGTTTAACCGTCAGTCAGCCCCAGCATTTT
j_call: TRBJ1-5
d_call: .
clone_size: .
cdr3_length: 13
v_call: TRBV12-3/TRBV12-4

cdr3_aa: CASSASGYQPQHF
cdr3_nt: TGTGCCAGCAGTGCCTCAGGGTATCAGCCCCAGCATTTT
j_call: TRBJ1-5
d_call: .
clone_size: many
cdr3_length: 13
v_call: TRBV6-5

cdr3_aa: CASSFQGMNTEAFF
cdr3_nt: TGTGCCAGCAGCTTTCAAGGTATGAACACTGAAGCTTTCTTT
j_call: TRBJ1-1
d_call: .
clone_size: once
cdr3_length: 14
v_call: TRBV5-4

cdr3_aa: CASPRDRGVRTGELFF
cdr3_nt: TGTGCCAGCCCCCGGGACAGGGGGGTACGGACCGGGGAGCTGTTTTTT
j_call: TRBJ2-2
d_call: TRBD1
clone_size: many
cdr3_length: 16
v_call: TRBV6-1

cdr3_aa: CASSFATGKQADTQYF
cdr3_nt: TGTGCCAGCAGCTTCGCTACGGGAAAACAAGCAGATACGCAGTATTTT
j_call: TRBJ2-3
d_call: .
clone_size: many
cdr3_length: 16
v_call: TRBV11-2

cdr3_aa: CSARKIPGLAGGLLEQFF
cdr3_nt: TGCAGTGCTAGAAAAATCCCGGGACTAGCGGGGGGGCTTTTAGAGCAGTTCTTC
j_call: TRBJ2-1
d_call: TRBD2
clone_size: few
cdr3_length: 18
v_call: TRBV20-1

cdr3_aa: CSARDQAGMVYGYTF
cdr3_nt: TGCAGTGCTAGAGATCAGGCAGGGATGGTCTATGGCTACACCTTC
j_call: TRBJ1-2
d_call: .
clone_size: few
cdr3_length: 15
v_call: TRBV20-1

cdr3_aa: CSAINRDRAYEQYF
cdr3_nt: TGCAGTGCTATCAACCGGGACAGGGCTTACGAGCAGTACTTC
j_call: TRBJ2-7
d_call: TRBD1
clone_size: few
cdr3_length: 14
v_call: TRBV20-1

cdr3_aa: CASSEGAGVRGTDTQYF
cdr3_nt: TGTGCCAGCAGTGAAGGTGCGGGGGTAAGAGGCACAGATACGCAGTATTTT
j_call: TRBJ2-3
d_call: TRBD2
clone_size: few
cdr3_length: 17
v_call: TRBV6-1

cdr3_aa: CASSYSTGGDTQYF
cdr3_nt: TGTGCCAGCAGTTACTCGACGGGGGGGGATACGCAGTATTTT
j_call: TRBJ2-3
d_call: TRBD2
clone_size: many
cdr3_length: 14
v_call: TRBV6-5

cdr3_aa: CASSPSSGGNTGELFF
cdr3_nt: TGCGCCAGCAGCCCCTCTAGCGGGGGAAACACCGGGGAGCTGTTTTTT
j_call: TRBJ2-2
d_call: TRBD2
clone_size: many
cdr3_length: 16
v_call: TRBV10-1

cdr3_aa: CASNNEGLAGDIQYF
cdr3_nt: TGTGCCAGCAACAACGAGGGACTCGCAGGAGACATTCAGTACTTC
j_call: TRBJ2-4
d_call: .
clone_size: few
cdr3_length: 15
v_call: TRBV12-3/TRBV12-4

cdr3_aa: CASSIMADGGNEQFF
cdr3_nt: TGTGCCAGTAGTATCATGGCGGACGGTGGTAATGAGCAGTTCTTC
j_call: TRBJ2-1
d_call: .
clone_size: few
cdr3_length: 15
v_call: TRBV19

cdr3_aa: CASSQDTAGGNTIYF
cdr3_nt: TGCGCCAGCAGCCAAGATACGGCGGGGGGAAACACCATATATTTT
j_call: TRBJ1-3
d_call: .
clone_size: many
cdr3_length: 15
v_call: TRBV4-3

cdr3_aa: CSASGQGDGYGYTF
cdr3_nt: TGCAGTGCTAGTGGACAGGGCGACGGCTATGGCTACACCTTC
j_call: TRBJ1-2
d_call: TRBD1
clone_size: few
cdr3_length: 14
v_call: TRBV20-1

cdr3_aa: CASSLGPDYEKLFF
cdr3_nt: TGTGCCAGCAGTCTCGGACCCGATTATGAAAAACTGTTTTTT
j_call: TRBJ1-4
d_call: .
clone_size: many
cdr3_length: 14
v_call: TRBV28

cdr3_aa: CAISFQGGTEAFF
cdr3_nt: TGTGCCATCAGCTTCCAGGGGGGCACTGAAGCTTTCTTT
j_call: TRBJ1-1
d_call: TRBD1
clone_size: .
cdr3_length: 13
v_call: TRBV10-3

cdr3_aa: CSVEDGPSHGYNEQFF
cdr3_nt: TGCAGCGTTGAAGATGGCCCCTCCCATGGCTACAATGAGCAGTTCTTC
j_call: TRBJ2-1
d_call: .
clone_size: few
cdr3_length: 16
v_call: TRBV29-1

cdr3_aa: CASSPDRGRNEEQYF
cdr3_nt: TGTGCCAGCTCACCAGACAGGGGGCGAAACGAGGAGCAGTACTTC
j_call: TRBJ2-7
d_call: TRBD1
clone_size: many
cdr3_length: 15
v_call: TRBV18

cdr3_aa: CASRGGGDQYTGELFF
cdr3_nt: TGCGCCAGCAGGGGCGGGGGGGACCAGTACACCGGGGAGCTGTTTTTT
j_call: TRBJ2-2
d_call: TRBD2
clone_size: many
cdr3_length: 16
v_call: TRBV10-2

cdr3_aa: CASRGGTEAFF
cdr3_nt: TGTGCCAGCAGGGGTGGAACTGAAGCTTTCTTT
j_call: TRBJ1-1
d_call: .
clone_size: many
cdr3_length: 11
v_call: TRBV3-1

cdr3_aa: CASNSDRGNNQPQHF
cdr3_nt: TGTGCCAGCAACTCGGACAGGGGCAACAATCAGCCCCAGCATTTT
j_call: TRBJ1-5
d_call: .
clone_size: many
cdr3_length: 15
v_call: TRBV21-1

cdr3_aa: CATSRDGDGTNTGELFF
cdr3_nt: TGTGCCACCAGCAGAGATGGGGACGGGACGAACACCGGGGAGCTGTTTTTT
j_call: TRBJ2-2
d_call: .
clone_size: many
cdr3_length: 17
v_call: TRBV15

cdr3_aa: CASSFMIGSNQPQHF
cdr3_nt: TGTGCCAGCAGTTTTATGATCGGGAGCAATCAGCCCCAGCATTTT
j_call: TRBJ1-5
d_call: .
clone_size: .
cdr3_length: 15
v_call: TRBV27

cdr3_aa: CASRHGYEQYF
cdr3_nt: TGTGCCAGTCGACATGGCTACGAGCAGTACTTC
j_call: TRBJ2-7
d_call: .
clone_size: .
cdr3_length: 11
v_call: TRBV12-3/TRBV12-4

cdr3_aa: CASSLRSLNEKLFF
cdr3_nt: TGTGCCAGCAGCTTGAGGTCCCTTAATGAAAAACTGTTTTTT
j_call: TRBJ1-4
d_call: .
clone_size: few
cdr3_length: 14
v_call: TRBV5-6

cdr3_aa: CSASAGGLENTEAFF
cdr3_nt: TGCAGTGCTAGTGCGGGGGGCCTGGAGAACACTGAAGCTTTCTTT
j_call: TRBJ1-1
d_call: .
clone_size: medium-sized
cdr3_length: 15
v_call: TRBV20-1